The clone carrying this T cell receptor beta chain came up once. Its antigen is unidentified. The germline V gene has CDR1 MNHEY and CDR2 SVGAGI. Trimming stripped 6 bases from V and 3 bases from J, with 11 bases between. The CDR3 runs to 13 residues. The source of the sample is a study of T cell responses to AZD1222 COVID-19 vaccine. Study findings and constraints: There were repertoire samples only from the period after the peak T cell response.

Only in-frame clones appear in the TCRdb table, and some are missing; sequencing was by immunoSEQ multiplex PCR. The sample shows approximately 220,000 clones, about 93% of them seen only once. The sequencing used peripheral blood, collected on day 0 of MenACWY control vaccination. The clonotype was recovered from an adult in good health. The chain recombines TRBV6-5 with TRBJ1-1; the D gene is possibly TRBD1 (5 bases). CDR3: CASSAWGDTEAFF. CDR3 in DNA: TGTGCCAGCAGCGCCTGGGGGGACACTGAAGCTTTCTTT.